These 2 T cell receptor beta chains share one sample of origin, sequenced in a study of glioma-infiltrating T cells. TCR alpha and beta CDR3 regions were amplified from RNA using iRepertoire nested multiplex PCR. MiXCR, applied by TCRdb to the multiplex PCR reads, yields one record per CDR3 protein. The data show approximately 400,000 distinct CDR3 sequences, 41% seen once. Sequences were obtained from glioma tissue, nonneoplastic brain tissue, or PBMCs (not recorded which). All receptors come from a human donor with low-grade glioma or glioblastoma, undergoing nonglioma brain surgery, or in good health (not recorded which).

V usage is TRBV15 and J usage is TRBJ1-1; D not certain. V was pared by 2 bases and J by 1 base, with 5 bases between. CDR1 and CDR2 from the germline V gene are LNHNV and YYDKDF (reference sequence). The CDR3 totals 13 residues. CDR3 protein: CATSRSTNTEAFF. In nucleotides, the CDR3 is TGTGCCACCAGCAGATCTACGAACACTGAAGCTTTCTTT.

Points on this clonotype: A much larger clone sits a single nucleotide away, making a read error possible. The chain recombines TRBV20-1 with TRBJ1-6; weak D call: TRBD1 (5 bases). The CDR3 spans 14 residues. CDR1 is DFQATT and CDR2 is SNEGSKA in the germline V gene (reference sequence). CDR3 sequence: CSGRDVTVNSPLHF. DNA of the CDR3: TGCAGTGGTAGAGATGTGACAGTAAATTCACCCCTCCACTTT.